The 32 T cell receptor beta chains below all came from one sample that was sequenced in a study of blood T cell repertoires in COVID-19. Only in-frame clones appear in the TCRdb table, and some are missing; sequencing was by immunoSEQ multiplex PCR. Among under 200,000 clones listed, more than 80% were seen once. Sequenced input: PBMCs or T cells enriched from blood (not recorded which). These receptor sequences come from a man in his fifties or sixties who had recovered from COVID-19.

This clone was seen only a few times. CDR3 coding DNA: TGTGCCAGCAGTTCGGTCGACAGGGGGTTTAATTCACCCCTCCACTTT. Its translation is CASSSVDRGFNSPLHF. The chain has TRBV28 and TRBJ1-6; 9 bases are shared with TRBD1. Germline CDR1 reads MDHEN; CDR2 reads SYDVKM. Trimming took 4 bases from V and 6 from J; bases not matched to a gene: 7. The CDR3 has 16 residues.

The chain has TRBV6-2 or TRBV6-3 and TRBJ1-2; D is possibly TRBD1 (6 bases). The CDR3 sequence is 15 residues long. The germline gives CDR1 MNHEY, CDR2 SVGEGT. V lost 4 bases, J lost 4 bases, and 16 bases lay in between. The CDR3 bases are TGTGCCAGCAGTTCCGACGTCAGGGGTCTCTATGGCTACACCTTC. Encoded protein: CASSSDVRGLYGYTF.

This chain links TRBV7-2 with TRBJ1-6; D is unclear. Germline V gene sequence: CDR1 SGHTA, CDR2 FQGNSA. CDR3 length equals 16 residues. Trimming removed 0 bases from V and 7 bases from J, with 13 bases in between. CDR3 nucleotides: TGTGCCAGCAGCTTAGCCGACGTTCTAGGCAATTCACCCCTCCACTTT. Encoded protein: CASSLADVLGNSPLHF. Full variable domain (missing parts from reference TRBV7-2 and TRBJ1-6): GAGVSQSPSNKVTEKGKDVELRCDPISGHTALYWYRQSLGQGLEFLIYFQGNSAPDKSGLPSDRFSAERTGGSVSTLTIQRTQQEDSAVYLCASSLADVLGNSPLHFGNGTRLTVT.

In its sample, this clone was seen once. The chain uses TRBV7-2 and TRBJ2-1, with D perhaps TRBD2 (6 bases). The CDR3 loop spans 12 amino acids. Germline values: CDR1 SGHTA, CDR2 FQGNSA. V was clipped by 6 bases and J by 12 bases, with 15 bases between them. CDR3 in amino acids: CASSKLWGVQFF. The CDR3 DNA reads as TGTGCCAGCAGTAAATTGTGGGGGGTGCAGTTCTTC.

The J gene is TRBJ1-1, the V gene TRBV19; possibly TRBD1 for D (6 bases). The CDR3 has 16 residues. V gave up 4 bases and J gave up 0 bases, with 15 bases separating them. Germline lookup yields CDR1 LNHDA and CDR2 SQIVND (reference sequence). This CDR3 reads CASSTTTRGMNTEAFF. For the CDR3, the DNA is TGTGCCAGTAGTACAACCACAAGGGGGATGAACACTGAAGCTTTCTTT.

J is TRBJ1-2 and V is TRBV5-4; 8 bases are shared with TRBD1. J gave up 5 bases and V 0 bases, and 6 bases lay outside the gene matches. Per the germline V gene, CDR1 is SGHNT and CDR2 is YYREEE (reference sequence). CDR3 length equals 15 residues. CDR3 in amino acids: CASSLEPGGPYGYTF. DNA of the CDR3: TGTGCCAGCAGCTTGGAACCAGGGGGCCCATATGGCTACACCTTC.

This clone was seen many times. This chain connects TRBV2 to TRBJ1-2; D might be TRBD1 (6 bases). CDR3 length: 16 amino acids. CDR1 and CDR2 from the germline V gene are SNHLY and FYNNEI. Trimming pared 6 bases from V and 2 bases from J, leaving 19 bases between. The CDR3 sequence is CASRPNTGNFNYGYTF. CDR3 nucleotides: TGTGCCAGCAGGCCAAACACAGGGAATTTCAACTATGGCTACACCTTC.

The chain uses TRBV5-4 and TRBJ2-5; 8 bases fit TRBD2. V trimming: 0 bases; J trimming: 4 bases; junction bases outside the gene matches: 8. Germline CDR1 reads SGHNT; CDR2 reads YYREEE (reference sequence). The CDR3 runs 16 residues. The CDR3 spells CASSLDLPAGGETQYF. The DNA for the CDR3 is TGTGCCAGCAGCTTGGATTTGCCGGCGGGGGGAGAGACCCAGTACTTC.

The chain has TRBV29-1 and TRBJ2-5, with D possibly TRBD2 on 5 matching bases. The CDR3 has 12 residues. Germline V CDR1 and CDR2: SQVTM, ANQGSEA. The V gene lost 4 bases and the J gene lost 7 bases, with 13 bases spanning the gap. CDR3: CSVGGPGGTQYF. CDR3 DNA sequence: TGCAGCGTTGGAGGGCCAGGAGGGACCCAGTACTTC.

The chain carries TRBV9 and TRBJ2-7; perhaps TRBD1 as D (7 bases). V shed 6 bases and J shed 6 bases, with 16 bases lying between them. Germline V gives CDR1 SGDLS, CDR2 YYNGEE. The CDR3 consists of 13 residues. CDR3 in DNA: TGTGCCAGCAACAGACAGGGAGGAGGCGAGCAGTACTTC. It codes for CASNRQGGGEQYF.

V is TRBV21-1 and J is TRBJ2-5; whether TRBD1, the table's D call, matches the DNA was not checked. TRBV21-1 has pseudogene status. The CDR3 length is 15 residues. The CDR3 sequence: CASSKEGTGQETQYF. The CDR3, as DNA: TGTGCCAGCAGCAAGGAGGGGACAGGTCAGGAGACCCAGTACTTC.

V usage is TRBV18 and J usage is TRBJ1-1; 8 bases are shared with TRBD1. Germline V gene sequence: CDR1 KGHSH, CDR2 LQKENI. The junction had 13 bases not matched to a gene; V was cut back by 6 bases and J by 1 base. The CDR3 contains 17 residues. CDR3 in DNA: TGTGCCAGCTCTGGGTTTCTAGGGACAGGAGGGAACACTGAAGCTTTCTTT. Translated, it gives CASSGFLGTGGNTEAFF.

This chain uses TRBV5-1 with TRBJ1-6, with D possibly matching TRBD1 (6 bases). The CDR3 extends over 15 amino acids. Germline loops: CDR1 SGHRS, CDR2 YFSETQ. Trimming stripped 3 bases from V and 10 bases from J, with 17 bases between. The CDR3 loop is CASSSPGGGRSPLHF. Written as DNA, the CDR3 is TGCGCCAGCAGCTCCCCGGGGGGGGGCAGGTCACCCCTCCACTTT.

V usage is TRBV4-1 and J usage is TRBJ2-1; D might be TRBD2 (5 bases). The CDR3 is 14 amino acids. V gave up 2 bases and J gave up 4 bases, with 9 bases separating them. The germline V gene has CDR1 MGHRA and CDR2 YSYEKL. CDR3 coding DNA: TGCGCCAGCAGCCAACAACGCGGGTACAATGAGCAGTTCTTC. Its translation: CASSQQRGYNEQFF.

V and J are TRBV18 and TRBJ2-5; no clear D gene. Germline CDR1 KGHSH, CDR2 LQKENI. The ends were cut back, 0 bases at V and 2 bases at J, with 7 bases in the middle. The CDR3 has 14 amino acids. The CDR3 nucleotides read TGTGCCAGCTCACCACCGCTCAGACAAGAGACCCAGTACTTC. Translation: CASSPPLRQETQYF.

The J gene is TRBJ1-3, the V gene TRBV7-9; D remains ambiguous. V shed 1 base and J shed 0 bases, with 7 bases lying between them. Per the germline V gene, CDR1 is SEHNR and CDR2 is FQNEAQ (reference sequence). This CDR3 has 15 amino acids. CDR3 loop: CASSLGSSSGNTIYF. The CDR3 coding sequence is TGTGCCAGCAGCTTAGGTTCGTCCTCTGGAAACACCATATATTTT. The full variable domain, its missing parts supplied by reference TRBV7-9 and TRBJ1-3, is DTGVSQNPRHKITKRGQNVTFRCDPISEHNRLYWYRQTLGQGPEFLTYFQNEAQLEKSRLLSDRFSAERPKGSFSTLEIQRTEQGDSAMYLCASSLGSSSGNTIYFGEGSWLTVV.

The V gene is TRBV3-1 (or the pseudogene TRBV3-2), the J gene TRBJ2-5; the D is unclear. CDR1 is LGHDT and CDR2 is YNNKEL in the germline V gene (reference sequence). The CDR3 has 12 amino acids. Trimming pared 2 bases from V and 6 bases from J, leaving 7 bases between. CDR3 in DNA: TGTGCCAGCAGCCAAAGAGGCCAGACCCAGTACTTC. Its translation is CASSQRGQTQYF.

This chain connects TRBV9 to TRBJ2-2, with 7 bases matching TRBD2. Germline trimming cut 0 bases from V and 4 bases from J; bases unmatched to any gene: 6. Germline V gene lookup returns CDR1 SGDLS and CDR2 YYNGEE. This CDR3 contains 16 residues. CDR3 nucleotides: TGTGCCAGCAGCGTAGCTGGGGTAGCGGGCACCGGGGAGCTGTTTTTT. Residues: CASSVAGVAGTGELFF.

There are a few counts of this clone. The rearrangement links TRBV3-1 (or the pseudogene TRBV3-2) to TRBJ1-2; 11 bases are shared with TRBD1. The junction had 6 bases not matched to a gene; V was cut back by 1 base and J by 8 bases. There are 15 residues in the CDR3. CDR1 and CDR2 from the germline V gene are LGHDT and YNNKEL (reference sequence). CDR3 region: CASSQVGQGAEGYTF. The DNA for the CDR3 is TGTGCCAGCAGCCAAGTCGGACAGGGGGCGGAAGGCTACACCTTC.

V usage is TRBV7-2 and J usage is TRBJ2-5; 7 bases match TRBD1. Per germline, CDR1 SGHTA and CDR2 FQGNSA. The CDR3 has 16 amino acids. The V and J ends lost 4 bases and 3 bases, in that order; junction bases with no gene match: 11. CDR3 sequence (DNA): TGTGCCAGCAGCTACCGGGACAGTAACTTCAAAGAGACCCAGTACTTC. It codes for CASSYRDSNFKETQYF.

The V gene is TRBV12-3 or TRBV12-4, the J gene TRBJ1-2; tentative D call: TRBD1 (6 bases). V was shortened by 7 bases and J by 7 bases, with 13 bases between the two germline ends. CDR3 length: 12 amino acids. Here the CDR3 reads CASITGIGGYTF. The CDR3 nucleotides read TGTGCCAGCATCACAGGGATAGGTGGCTACACCTTC.

In its sample, this clone was seen a few times. The chain employs TRBV27 and TRBJ1-5; D unclear. Trimming removed 6 bases at V and 7 bases at J, with 16 bases between. From germline, CDR1 is MNHEY and CDR2 SMNVEV (reference sequence). The CDR3 has 14 residues. CDR3 amino acids: CASSLTETGQPQHF. CDR3 bases: TGTGCCAGCAGCCTTACAGAAACGGGGCAGCCCCAGCATTTT.

The chain employs TRBV3-1 (or the pseudogene TRBV3-2) and TRBJ1-4, with D possibly matching TRBD1 (6 bases). CDR1 and CDR2 (germline): LGHDT, YNNKEL (reference sequence). Between the trimmed V and J ends, which lost 0 bases and 5 bases, there was a span of 19 bases. This CDR3 spans 18 amino acids. The CDR3 here is CASSQDVGTGRWNEKLFF. CDR3 bases: TGTGCCAGCAGCCAAGACGTCGGTACAGGGCGATGGAATGAAAAACTGTTTTTT.

The rearrangement joins TRBV4-3 to TRBJ1-1; D is undetermined. Germline V CDR1 and CDR2: LGHNA, YSLEER. V lost 0 bases and J 1 base, leaving 6 bases between the germline ends. The CDR3 spans 14 residues. The CDR3 DNA reads TGCGCCAGCAGCCAAGATCGGTGGAACACTGAAGCTTTCTTT. Its translation is CASSQDRWNTEAFF.

The rearrangement joins TRBV27 to TRBJ2-5; maybe TRBD2 (5 bases). The CDR3 is 14 amino acids. The ends were cut back, 8 bases at V and 0 bases at J, with 13 bases in the middle. CDR1 and CDR2 from the germline V gene are MNHEY and SMNVEV (reference sequence). CDR3 sequence reads: CASARPGYQETQYF. Written as DNA, the CDR3 is TGTGCCAGCGCGAGGCCGGGGTACCAAGAGACCCAGTACTTC.

The chain carries TRBV7-9 and TRBJ1-1; unclear D gene. The germline CDR1 and CDR2 sequences are SEHNR and FQNEAQ (reference sequence). Trimming took 5 bases from V and 6 from J, leaving 13 bases between them. The CDR3 runs to 13 residues. This chain's CDR3 is CASSPVHQSEAFF. Here the CDR3 DNA reads TGTGCCAGCAGCCCCGTTCATCAGTCTGAAGCTTTCTTT. The full variable domain, its missing parts supplied by reference TRBV7-9 and TRBJ1-1, is DTGVSQNPRHKITKRGQNVTFRCDPISEHNRLYWYRQTLGQGPEFLTYFQNEAQLEKSRLLSDRFSAERPKGSFSTLEIQRTEQGDSAMYLCASSPVHQSEAFFGQGTRLTVV.

The chain couples TRBV7-2 to TRBJ1-1; 8 bases fit TRBD1. CDR3 length equals 17 residues. Germline V gene lookup returns CDR1 SGHTA and CDR2 FQGNSA. Losses at the gene ends were 3 bases for V and 5 bases for J; bases not matched to a gene: 14. CDR3 sequence: CASSFGSGGAGRTEAFF. The CDR3 nucleotides are TGTGCCAGCAGCTTTGGGTCAGGGGGCGCGGGACGGACTGAAGCTTTCTTT.

V gene TRBV7-2 combines with J gene TRBJ1-4, with unresolved D. V was pared by 5 bases and J by 0 bases, with 7 bases between. The germline gives CDR1 SGHTA, CDR2 FQGNSA. This CDR3 contains 14 residues. The DNA of the CDR3 is TGTGCCAGCAGCCCTATTGCAACTAATGAAAAACTGTTTTTT. Its protein product is CASSPIATNEKLFF.

The gene calls are TRBV19 and TRBJ1-5, with TRBD1 identical over 7 bases. V gave up 3 bases and J gave up 5 bases; unmatched junction bases: 7. Germline values: CDR1 LNHDA, CDR2 SQIVND (reference sequence). This CDR3 spans 15 amino acids. The CDR3 sequence: CASSMYRGPDQPQHF. The CDR3 nucleotides are TGTGCCAGTAGTATGTACAGGGGTCCCGATCAGCCCCAGCATTTT.

This clone showed up just a few times. CDR3 loop: CASSLFGNTEAFF. In DNA, the CDR3 is TGTGCCAGTAGTCTCTTCGGGAACACTGAAGCTTTCTTT. This chain uses TRBV19 with TRBJ1-1; D is undetermined. This CDR3 comprises 13 residues. CDR1 is LNHDA, CDR2 SQIVND, per germline (reference sequence). The V and J ends lost 5 bases and 1 base respectively, with 8 bases between them. The variable domain in full, with the rest retrieved from reference TRBV19 and TRBJ1-1, is DGGITQSPKYLFRKEGQNVTLSCEQNLNHDAMYWYRQDPGQGLRLIYYSQIVNDFQKGDIAEGYSVSREKKESFPLTVTSAQKNPTAFYLCASSLFGNTEAFFGQGTRLTVV.

This clone was detected only once. The chain links TRBV7-2 to TRBJ2-3; TRBD2 aligns across 12 bases. J gave up 1 base and V 0 bases, and 2 bases lay outside the gene matches. Germline CDR1 SGHTA, CDR2 FQGNSA. CDR3 length equals 17 residues. The CDR3 DNA is TGTGCCAGCAGCTTAGCCCGACTAGCGGGGGGCACAGATACGCAGTATTTT. Translated, it gives CASSLARLAGGTDTQYF.

The V call is TRBV18, the J call TRBJ1-1, with D possibly being TRBD1 (6 bases). Germline CDR1 reads KGHSH; CDR2 reads LQKENI. The CDR3 spans 17 residues. V lost 5 bases and J lost 0, with 19 bases in between. The CDR3 DNA reads TGTGCCAGCTCAACGAGTTCAGGGGTGAGCGTGAACACTGAAGCTTTCTTT. As protein: CASSTSSGVSVNTEAFF.